This T cell receptor beta chain was observed in a study of blood T cell repertoires in COVID-19. V was pared by 7 bases and J by 8 bases, with 6 bases of the junction left unmatched. The CDR3 totals 13 residues. Germline V gene sequence: CDR1 SEHNR, CDR2 FQNEAQ (reference sequence). Original methodology: Estimates of nucleated cell counts were drawn from the amplification of reference gene primers. Profiled with immunoSEQ multiplex PCR; TCRdb holds only in-frame clones, not every one. D and trimming come from the DNA, and the V and J calls and clone size come from that table. Seen here are tens of thousands of clones, 70% to 85% observed once, and the top ten hold 3% to 4%.

This TCR came from a man in his sixties with acute or convalescent COVID-19. The sample consisted of peripheral blood. This chain joins TRBV7-9 and TRBJ2-1; 9 positions agree with TRBD2. For the CDR3, the DNA is TGTGCCAGCACCTGGCTAGCGGGACATGAGCAGTTCTTC. Its translation is CASTWLAGHEQFF.